One TCR beta chain is described in this entry. Sample-barcoded 5' priming and a J-beta primer mix drove a second PCR of about 6 to 12 cycles. MiXCR, applied by TCRdb to the 5' RACE reads, yields one record per CDR3 protein. The table records hundreds of thousands of distinct CDR3 sequences, roughly 26% of them present only once. This sample is drawn from a study of blood T cells in healthy people across ages. The V gene lost 1 base and the J gene lost 0 bases, with 16 bases spanning the gap. Germline-derived CDR1 and CDR2 are SGHDN and FVKESK. The CDR3 has 19 amino acids. The sample was also reused in another study, on T cells of mothers and their children.

V is TRBV14 and J is TRBJ2-6, with D unresolved. The TCR was taken from a boy between 10 and 17 years old in good health. Sequenced material: blood. DNA of the CDR3: TGTGCCAGCAGCCAAGGGGCCAACGCACCCTACTCTGGGGCCAACGTCCTGACTTTC. Amino acids: CASSQGANAPYSGANVLTF. Full variable domain (outside the CDR3, taken from reference TRBV14 and TRBJ2-6): EAGVTQFPSHSVIEKGQTVTLRCDPISGHDNLYWYRRVMGKEIKFLLHFVKESKQDESGMPNNRFLAERTGGTYSTLKVQPAELEDSGVYFCASSQGANAPYSGANVLTFGAGSRLTVL.